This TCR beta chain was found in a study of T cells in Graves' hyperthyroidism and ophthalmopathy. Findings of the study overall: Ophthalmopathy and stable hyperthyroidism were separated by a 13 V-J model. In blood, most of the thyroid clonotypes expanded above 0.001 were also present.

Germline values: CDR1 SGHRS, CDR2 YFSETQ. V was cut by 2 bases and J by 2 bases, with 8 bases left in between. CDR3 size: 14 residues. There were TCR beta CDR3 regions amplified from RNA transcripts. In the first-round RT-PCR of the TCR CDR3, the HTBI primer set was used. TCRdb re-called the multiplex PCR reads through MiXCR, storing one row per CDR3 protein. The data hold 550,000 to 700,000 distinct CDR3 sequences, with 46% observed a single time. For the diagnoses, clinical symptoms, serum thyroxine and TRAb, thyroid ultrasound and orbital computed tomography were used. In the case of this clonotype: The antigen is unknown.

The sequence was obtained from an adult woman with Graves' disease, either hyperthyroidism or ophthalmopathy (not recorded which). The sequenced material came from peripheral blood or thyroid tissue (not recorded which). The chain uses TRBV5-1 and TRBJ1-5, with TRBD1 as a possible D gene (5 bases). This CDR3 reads CASSFLGGNQPQHF. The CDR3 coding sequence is TGCGCCAGCAGCTTCTTGGGGGGCAATCAGCCCCAGCATTTT.